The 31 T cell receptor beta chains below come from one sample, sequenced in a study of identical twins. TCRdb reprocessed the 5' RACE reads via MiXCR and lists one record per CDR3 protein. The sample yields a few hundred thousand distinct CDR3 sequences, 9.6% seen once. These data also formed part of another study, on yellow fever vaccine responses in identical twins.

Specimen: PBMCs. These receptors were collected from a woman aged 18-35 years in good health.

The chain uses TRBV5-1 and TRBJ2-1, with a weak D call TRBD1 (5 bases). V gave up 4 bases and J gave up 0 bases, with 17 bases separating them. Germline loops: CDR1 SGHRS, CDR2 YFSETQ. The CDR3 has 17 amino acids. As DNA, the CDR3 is TGCGCCAGCAGCCAAAAAGGACACCAGAGCTCCTACAATGAGCAGTTCTTC. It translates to CASSQKGHQSSYNEQFF.

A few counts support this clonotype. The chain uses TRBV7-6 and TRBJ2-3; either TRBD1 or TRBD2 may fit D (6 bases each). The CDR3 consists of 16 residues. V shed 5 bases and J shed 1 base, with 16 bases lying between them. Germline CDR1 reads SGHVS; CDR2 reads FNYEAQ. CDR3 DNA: TGTGCCAGCAGCCTTATACCGGGGGCGGGCACAGATACGCAGTATTTT. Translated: CASSLIPGAGTDTQYF.

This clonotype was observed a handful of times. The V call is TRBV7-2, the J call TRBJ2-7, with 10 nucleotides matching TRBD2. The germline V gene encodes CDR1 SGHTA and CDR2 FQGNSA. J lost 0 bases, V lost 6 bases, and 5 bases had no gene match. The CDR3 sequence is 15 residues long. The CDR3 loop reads CASRKSGGASYEQYF. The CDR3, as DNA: TGTGCCAGCAGAAAAAGCGGGGGGGCCTCCTACGAGCAGTACTTC.

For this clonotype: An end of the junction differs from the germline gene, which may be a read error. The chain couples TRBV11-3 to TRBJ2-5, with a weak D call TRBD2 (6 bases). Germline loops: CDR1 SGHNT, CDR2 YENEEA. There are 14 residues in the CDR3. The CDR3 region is CASSPSPGGETQYF. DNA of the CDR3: TGTGCCAGCAGCCCTAGTCCTGGAGGGGAGACCCAGTATTTC.

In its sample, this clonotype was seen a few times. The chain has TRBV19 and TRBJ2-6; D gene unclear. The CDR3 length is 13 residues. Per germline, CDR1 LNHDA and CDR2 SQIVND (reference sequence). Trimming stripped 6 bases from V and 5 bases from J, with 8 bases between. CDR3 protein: CASSLPRANVLTF. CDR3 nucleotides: TGTGCCAGTAGCCTGCCCAGGGCCAACGTCCTGACTTTC.

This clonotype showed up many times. The CDR3 sequence is CASSVGRHTEAFF. For the CDR3, the DNA is TGCGCCAGCAGCGTGGGACGGCACACTGAAGCTTTCTTT. The chain joins TRBV5-1 to TRBJ1-1; tentative D call: TRBD1 (5 bases). Germline values: CDR1 SGHRS, CDR2 YFSETQ. Trimming removed 4 bases at V and 3 bases at J, with 10 bases between. This CDR3 has 13 residues.

The CDR3 loop is CASSIRGLAGVTDTQYF. CDR3 coding DNA: TGTGCCAGTAGTATTAGGGGACTAGCGGGGGTCACAGATACGCAGTATTTT. The chain couples TRBV19 to TRBJ2-3, with 14 bases fitting TRBD2. The CDR3 totals 17 residues. Germline V gene sequence: CDR1 LNHDA, CDR2 SQIVND (reference sequence). V trimming: 3 bases; J trimming: 2 bases; junction bases outside the gene matches: 4.

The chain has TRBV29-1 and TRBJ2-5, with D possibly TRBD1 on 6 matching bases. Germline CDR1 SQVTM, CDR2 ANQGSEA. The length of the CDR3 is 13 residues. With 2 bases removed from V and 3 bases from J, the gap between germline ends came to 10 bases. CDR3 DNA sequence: TGCAGCGTTGAACAGGGGCTTGAAGAGACCCAGTACTTC. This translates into CSVEQGLEETQYF.

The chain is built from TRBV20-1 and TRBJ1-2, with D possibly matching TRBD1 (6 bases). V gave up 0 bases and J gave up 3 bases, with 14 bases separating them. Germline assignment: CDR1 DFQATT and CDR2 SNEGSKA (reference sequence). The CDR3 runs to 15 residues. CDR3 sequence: CSARDASGHYYGYTF. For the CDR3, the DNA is TGCAGTGCTAGAGACGCTTCGGGACACTACTATGGCTACACCTTC.

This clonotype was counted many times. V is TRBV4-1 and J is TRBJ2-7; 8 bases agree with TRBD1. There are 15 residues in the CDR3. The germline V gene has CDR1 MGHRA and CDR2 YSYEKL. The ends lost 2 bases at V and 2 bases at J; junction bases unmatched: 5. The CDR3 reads CASSQRQGSPYEQYF. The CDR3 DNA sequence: TGCGCCAGCAGCCAACGACAGGGGTCCCCCTACGAGCAGTACTTC.

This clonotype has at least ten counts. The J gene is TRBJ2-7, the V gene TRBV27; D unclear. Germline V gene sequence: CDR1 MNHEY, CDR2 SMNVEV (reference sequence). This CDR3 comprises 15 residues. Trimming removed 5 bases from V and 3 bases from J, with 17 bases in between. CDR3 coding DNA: TGTGCCAGCAGTCCCCGCGCAGCAGTCAGCTACGAGCAGTACTTC. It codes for CASSPRAAVSYEQYF.

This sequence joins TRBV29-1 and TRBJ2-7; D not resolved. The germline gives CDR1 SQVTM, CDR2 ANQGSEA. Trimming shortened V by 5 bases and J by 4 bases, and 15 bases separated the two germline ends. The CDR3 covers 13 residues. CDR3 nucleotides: TGCAGCGTTACCTCGGGTCGGAGATACGAGCAGTACTTC. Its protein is CSVTSGRRYEQYF.

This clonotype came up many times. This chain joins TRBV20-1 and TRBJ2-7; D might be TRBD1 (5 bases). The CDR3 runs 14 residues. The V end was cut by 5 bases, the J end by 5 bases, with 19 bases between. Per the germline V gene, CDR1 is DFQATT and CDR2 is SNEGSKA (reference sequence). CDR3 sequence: CSAHPRSGSDEQYF. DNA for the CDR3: TGCAGTGCTCACCCCCGCTCAGGGTCAGACGAGCAGTACTTC.

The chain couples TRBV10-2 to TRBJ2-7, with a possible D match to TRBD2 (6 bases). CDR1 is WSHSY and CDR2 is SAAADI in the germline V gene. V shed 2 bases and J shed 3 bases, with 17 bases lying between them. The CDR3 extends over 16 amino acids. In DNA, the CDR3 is TGCGCCAGCAGTGAGAGGTTGGGGACTTACTTCTACGAGCAGTACTTC. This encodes CASSERLGTYFYEQYF.

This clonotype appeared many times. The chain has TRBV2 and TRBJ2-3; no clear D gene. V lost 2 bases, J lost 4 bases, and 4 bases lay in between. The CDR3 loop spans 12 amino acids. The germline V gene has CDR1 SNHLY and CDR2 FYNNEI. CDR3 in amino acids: CASSENADTQYF. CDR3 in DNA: TGTGCCAGCAGTGAAAATGCAGATACGCAGTATTTT.

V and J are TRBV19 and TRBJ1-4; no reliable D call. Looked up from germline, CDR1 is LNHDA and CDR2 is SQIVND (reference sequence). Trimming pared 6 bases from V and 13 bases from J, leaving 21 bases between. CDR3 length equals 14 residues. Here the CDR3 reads CASRPEYSPNGLFF. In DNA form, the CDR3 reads TGTGCCAGTAGGCCGGAATACTCGCCTAATGGACTGTTTTTT.

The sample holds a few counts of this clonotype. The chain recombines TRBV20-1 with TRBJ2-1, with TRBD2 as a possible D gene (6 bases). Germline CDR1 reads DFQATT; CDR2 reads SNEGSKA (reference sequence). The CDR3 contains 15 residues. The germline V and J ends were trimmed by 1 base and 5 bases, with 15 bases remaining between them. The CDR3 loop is CSARGLMTRDNEQFF. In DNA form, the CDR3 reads TGCAGTGCTAGAGGGTTGATGACTAGAGACAATGAGCAGTTCTTC.

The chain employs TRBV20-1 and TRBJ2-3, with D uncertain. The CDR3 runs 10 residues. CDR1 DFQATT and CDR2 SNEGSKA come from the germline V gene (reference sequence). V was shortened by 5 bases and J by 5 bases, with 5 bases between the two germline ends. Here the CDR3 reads CSAGLDTQYF. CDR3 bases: TGCAGTGCTGGGTTAGATACGCAGTATTTT.

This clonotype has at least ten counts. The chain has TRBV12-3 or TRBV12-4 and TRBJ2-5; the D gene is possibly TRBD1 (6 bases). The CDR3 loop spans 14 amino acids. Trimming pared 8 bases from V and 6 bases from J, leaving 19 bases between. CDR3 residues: CASRVRDNWKTQYF. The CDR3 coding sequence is TGTGCCAGCCGGGTCCGGGACAACTGGAAGACCCAGTACTTC.

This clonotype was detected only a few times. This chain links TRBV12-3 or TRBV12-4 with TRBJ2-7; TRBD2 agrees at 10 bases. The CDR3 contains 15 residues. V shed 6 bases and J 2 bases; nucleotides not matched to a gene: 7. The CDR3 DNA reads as TGTGCCAGCAGCCGCAGCGGGAGGGGACCCTACGAGCAGTACTTC. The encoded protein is CASSRSGRGPYEQYF.

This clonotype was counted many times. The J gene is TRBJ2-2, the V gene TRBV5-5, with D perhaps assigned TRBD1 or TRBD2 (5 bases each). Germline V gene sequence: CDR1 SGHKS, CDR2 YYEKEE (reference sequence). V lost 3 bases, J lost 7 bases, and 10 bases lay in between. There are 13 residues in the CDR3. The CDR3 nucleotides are TGTGCCAGCAGCTGGGACGGGGTCGGGGAGCTGTTTTTT. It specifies CASSWDGVGELFF.

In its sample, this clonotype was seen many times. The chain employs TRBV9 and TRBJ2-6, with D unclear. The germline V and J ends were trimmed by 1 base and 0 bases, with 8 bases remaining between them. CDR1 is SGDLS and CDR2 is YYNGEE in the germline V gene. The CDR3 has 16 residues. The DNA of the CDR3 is TGTGCCAGCAGCGTATCCCCTTCCTCTGGGGCCAACGTCCTGACTTTC. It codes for CASSVSPSSGANVLTF. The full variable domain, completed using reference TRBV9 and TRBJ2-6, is DSGVTQTPKHLITATGQRVTLRCSPRSGDLSVYWYQQSLDQGLQFLIQYYNGEERAKGNILERFSAQQFPDLHSELNLSSLELGDSALYFCASSVSPSSGANVLTFGAGSRLTVL.

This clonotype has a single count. DNA of the CDR3: TGTGCCAGCTCTCAAACGGCGGGAGAGACCCAGTACTTC. Translation gives CASSQTAGETQYF. The rearrangement uses TRBV18 and TRBJ2-5; D is perhaps TRBD2 (5 bases). Germline loops: CDR1 KGHSH, CDR2 LQKENI. The CDR3 runs to 13 residues. V was shortened by 6 bases and J by 4 bases, with 12 bases between the two germline ends. Full variable domain (missing parts from reference TRBV18 and TRBJ2-5): NAGVMQNPRHLVRRRGQEARLRCSPMKGHSHVYWYRQLPEEGLKFMVYLQKENIIDESGMPKERFSAEFPKEGPSILRIQQVVRGDSAAYFCASSQTAGETQYFGPGTRLLVL.

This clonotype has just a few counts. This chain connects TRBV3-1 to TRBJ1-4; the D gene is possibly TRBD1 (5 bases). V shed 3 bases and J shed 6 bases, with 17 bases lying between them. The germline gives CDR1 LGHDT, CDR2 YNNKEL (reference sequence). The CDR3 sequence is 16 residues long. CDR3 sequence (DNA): TGTGCCAGCAGCCAGAACGTCCGGGACCTCGATGAAAAACTGTTTTTT. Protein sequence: CASSQNVRDLDEKLFF.

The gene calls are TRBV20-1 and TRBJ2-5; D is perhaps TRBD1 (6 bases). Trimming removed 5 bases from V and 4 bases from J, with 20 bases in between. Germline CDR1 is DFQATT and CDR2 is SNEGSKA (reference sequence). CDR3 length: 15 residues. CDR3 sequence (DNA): TGCAGTGCTGACCCTACAGGGACCCCGGGAGAGACCCAGTACTTC. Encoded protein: CSADPTGTPGETQYF.

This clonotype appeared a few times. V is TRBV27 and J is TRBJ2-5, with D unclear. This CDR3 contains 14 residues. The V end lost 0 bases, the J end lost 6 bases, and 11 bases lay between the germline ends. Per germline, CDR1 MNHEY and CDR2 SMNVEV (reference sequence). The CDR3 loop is CASSLSPLGQTQYF. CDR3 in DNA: TGTGCCAGCAGTTTATCCCCCCTTGGGCAGACCCAGTACTTC.

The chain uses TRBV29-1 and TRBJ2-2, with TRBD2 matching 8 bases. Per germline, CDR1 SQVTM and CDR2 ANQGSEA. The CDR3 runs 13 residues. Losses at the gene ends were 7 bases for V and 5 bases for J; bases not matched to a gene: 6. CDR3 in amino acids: CSAIAGWTGELFF. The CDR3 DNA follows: TGCAGCGCCATAGCGGGATGGACCGGGGAGCTGTTTTTT.

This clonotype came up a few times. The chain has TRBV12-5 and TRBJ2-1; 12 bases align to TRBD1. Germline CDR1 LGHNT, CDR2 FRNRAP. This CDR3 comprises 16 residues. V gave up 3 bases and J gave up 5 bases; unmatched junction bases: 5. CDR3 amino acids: CASGLGTGGPDNEQFF. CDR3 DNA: TGTGCTAGTGGTTTAGGGACAGGGGGCCCTGACAATGAGCAGTTCTTC.

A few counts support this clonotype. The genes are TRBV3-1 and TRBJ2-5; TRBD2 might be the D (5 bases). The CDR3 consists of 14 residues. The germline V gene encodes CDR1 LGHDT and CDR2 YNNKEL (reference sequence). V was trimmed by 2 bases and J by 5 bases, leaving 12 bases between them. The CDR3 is CASSQSEAWETQYF. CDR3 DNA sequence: TGTGCCAGCAGCCAATCGGAGGCCTGGGAGACCCAGTACTTC.

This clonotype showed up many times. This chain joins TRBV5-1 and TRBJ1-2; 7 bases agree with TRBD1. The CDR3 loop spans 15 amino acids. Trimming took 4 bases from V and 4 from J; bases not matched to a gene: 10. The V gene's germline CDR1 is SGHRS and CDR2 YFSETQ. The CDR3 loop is CASSARTGASYGYTF. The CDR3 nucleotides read TGCGCCAGCAGCGCCCGAACAGGGGCTAGCTATGGCTACACCTTC.

The DNA for the CDR3 is TGTGCCAGCAGTCAAAATAGCGGTCGTGGTGAGCAGTTCTTC. Translated, it gives CASSQNSGRGEQFF. The gene calls are TRBV6-2 or TRBV6-3 and TRBJ2-1; D may be TRBD2 (6 bases). CDR3 length: 14 residues. Germline V gives CDR1 MNHEY, CDR2 SVGEGT. V was clipped by 5 bases and J by 9 bases, with 17 bases between them.